The rows below give T cell receptor beta chains drawn from one sample of a study of blood T cells in healthy people across ages. TCRdb re-called the 5' RACE reads with MiXCR, one entry per CDR3 protein. The sample comprises 1,800,000 or so distinct CDR3 sequences, about 39% of which are singletons, and around 23% rests with the top ten. The specimen was blood. The receptor set was obtained from a human donor in good health. The CDR3 runs from the conserved cysteine through the conserved F or W. The D gene is left open where the match is weak. Size is omitted from some rows. Given values are once, few, many or a class for expanded clones.

CDR3aa,CDR3nt,v_gene,d_gene,j_gene,abundance,len
CASSFTRMETQYF,TGTGCCAGCAGCTTTACGAGGATGGAGACCCAGTACTTC,TRBV4-2,.,TRBJ2-5,.,13
CSVTAPGDYNEQFF,TGCAGCGTAACCGCTCCCGGGGATTACAATGAGCAGTTCTTC,TRBV29-1,.,TRBJ2-1,.,14
CAISERLAGDQETQYF,TGTGCCATCAGTGAACGACTAGCGGGGGATCAAGAGACCCAGTACTTC,TRBV10-3,TRBD2,TRBJ2-5,few,16
CSAREGTGVLGYEQYF,TGCAGTGCTAGAGAGGGAACAGGGGTTCTTGGATACGAGCAGTACTTC,TRBV20-1,TRBD1,TRBJ2-7,.,16
CASSFGLAGDPRGNEQFF,TGTGCCAGCAGCTTCGGACTAGCGGGGGATCCCCGGGGCAATGAGCAGTTCTTC,TRBV5-4,TRBD2,TRBJ2-1,.,18
CASSSQGLAGAYEQYF,TGTGCCAGCAGCTCTCAGGGACTAGCGGGGGCCTACGAGCAGTACTTC,TRBV7-2,TRBD2,TRBJ2-7,.,16
CASCRNRGYEQYF,TGTGCCAGCTGTAGGAACAGGGGTTACGAGCAGTACTTC,TRBV28,TRBD1,TRBJ2-7,.,13
CASSQGGQPTLTDTQYF,TGTGCCAGCAGCCAAGGAGGACAGCCAACCCTCACAGATACGCAGTATTTT,TRBV4-2,.,TRBJ2-3,.,17
CASSPSAVSSHNSPLHF,TGTGCCAGCTCACCCAGCGCGGTGAGCTCCCATAATTCACCCCTCCACTTT,TRBV18,.,TRBJ1-6,.,17
CASSLGDSRNEQYF,TGCGCCAGCAGCTTGGGGGACAGCCGTAACGAGCAGTACTTC,TRBV5-1,TRBD1,TRBJ2-7,few,14
CASSLIGTKGTQYF,TGTGCCAGCAGCCTCATCGGGACTAAGGGGACCCAGTACTTC,TRBV11-2,TRBD2,TRBJ2-5,.,14
CASSYQNTPENIQYF,TGTGCCAGCAGTTACCAAAATACCCCCGAGAACATTCAGTACTTC,TRBV6-6,.,TRBJ2-4,.,15
CASSRPRERGVKTQYF,TGTGCCAGCAGCCGTCCGCGGGAGCGGGGGGTTAAGACCCAGTACTTC,TRBV28,TRBD2,TRBJ2-5,.,16
CASSSYVGTPNNEQFF,TGTGCCAGCAGCTCCTACGTGGGGACCCCGAACAATGAGCAGTTCTTC,TRBV7-2,.,TRBJ2-1,few,16
CASKGGQGGVSEQYF,TGTGCCAGCAAGGGAGGACAGGGGGGAGTATCTGAGCAGTACTTC,TRBV28,TRBD1,TRBJ2-5,.,15
CASSYWAALETQYF,TGTGCCAGCAGTTACTGGGCGGCTCTTGAGACCCAGTACTTC,TRBV6-2/TRBV6-3,.,TRBJ2-5,.,14
CASSQDRAGGSYNEQFF,TGCGCCAGCAGCCAAGACAGGGCGGGGGGATCCTACAATGAGCAGTTCTTC,TRBV4-3,TRBD2,TRBJ2-1,.,17
CACKGSLNYGYTF,TGTGCCTGCAAAGGAAGTTTAAACTATGGCTACACCTTC,TRBV6-5,.,TRBJ1-2,few,13
CASSYSKGGYNSPLHF,TGTGCCAGCAGTTACTCGAAGGGGGGCTATAATTCACCCCTCCACTTT,TRBV6-6,.,TRBJ1-6,few,16
CASSSRLYGDTEAFF,TGTGCCAGCAGCTCTCGGCTGTATGGGGACACTGAAGCTTTCTTT,TRBV7-9,.,TRBJ1-1,.,15
CAIAQDTGELFF,TGTGCCATCGCCCAGGACACCGGGGAGCTGTTTTTT,TRBV7-2,.,TRBJ2-2,.,12
CASSQEGGYPTDTQYF,TGTGCCAGCAGCCAGGAGGGAGGTTACCCCACAGATACGCAGTATTTT,TRBV4-2,.,TRBJ2-3,few,16
CSARPGGGVGQGSTDTQYF,TGCAGTGCTAGACCGGGGGGGGGAGTTGGACAGGGCAGCACAGATACGCAGTATTTT,TRBV20-1,.,TRBJ2-3,.,19
CASSFGQSASGGYTF,TGTGCCAGCAGCTTCGGACAGTCGGCTTCCGGGGGCTACACCTTC,TRBV7-9,.,TRBJ1-2,few,15
CASSQAAGDITGANVLTF,TGCGCCAGCAGCCAAGCTGCGGGGGACATTACTGGGGCCAACGTCCTGACTTTC,TRBV4-1,.,TRBJ2-6,.,18
CSARDRGQSDEQFF,TGCAGTGCTAGAGACAGGGGGCAGTCGGATGAGCAGTTCTTC,TRBV20-1,TRBD1,TRBJ2-1,.,14
CASSATSGGAPDTQYF,TGTGCCAGCAGCGCTACTAGCGGGGGGGCGCCAGATACGCAGTATTTT,TRBV9,TRBD2,TRBJ2-3,few,16
CASQIGGDPDTQYF,TGTGCCTCTCAGATAGGGGGCGATCCAGATACGCAGTATTTT,TRBV10-3,TRBD1,TRBJ2-3,.,14
CSVEETDPYEQYF,TGCAGCGTTGAGGAGACTGATCCCTACGAGCAGTACTTC,TRBV29-1,.,TRBJ2-7,many,13
CASSKVVRREQYF,TGTGCCAGCAGTAAAGTGGTGAGGCGCGAGCAGTACTTC,TRBV6-5,.,TRBJ2-7,few,13
CASSIRGPTDTQYF,TGTGCCAGCAGCATAAGGGGGCCTACGGATACGCAGTATTTT,TRBV9,TRBD1,TRBJ2-3,few,14
CSARVRGQGMREQYF,TGCAGTGCTAGAGTGAGGGGACAGGGGATGAGGGAGCAGTACTTC,TRBV20-1,TRBD1,TRBJ2-7,.,15
CASSSGQDNSYEQYF,TGCGCCAGCAGCTCCGGACAGGATAACTCCTACGAGCAGTACTTC,TRBV5-1,TRBD1,TRBJ2-7,.,15
CASSFNSFNNEQFF,TGTGCCAGCAGTTTCAATTCCTTTAACAATGAGCAGTTCTTC,TRBV27,.,TRBJ2-1,few,14
CSAARVGEQYF,TGCAGTGCTGCCAGGGTGGGAGAGCAGTACTTC,TRBV20-1,.,TRBJ2-7,few,11
CATTGQGYGYTF,TGTGCCACCACCGGACAGGGCTATGGCTACACCTTC,TRBV5-5,TRBD1,TRBJ1-2,few,12
CASSAKDTGYGYTF,TGTGCCAGCAGCGCCAAAGACACGGGTTATGGCTACACCTTC,TRBV9,.,TRBJ1-2,few,14
CPSSYTTDTYEQYF,TGTCCCAGCAGTTACACGACAGATACCTACGAGCAGTACTTC,TRBV6-5,.,TRBJ2-7,.,14
CASTDTGSLYGYTF,TGTGCCAGCACCGACACTGGATCCCTGTATGGCTACACCTTC,TRBV6-5,.,TRBJ1-2,few,14
CASSSQMSGRAGYEQFF,TGTGCCAGCAGCTCCCAGATGAGCGGGAGGGCCGGGTATGAGCAGTTCTTC,TRBV7-2,TRBD2,TRBJ2-1,.,17
CASSYPGTGNYGYTF,TGTGCCAGCAGTTACCCCGGGACAGGGAACTATGGCTACACCTTC,TRBV6-6,TRBD1,TRBJ1-2,.,15
CSARKTGLGYEQYF,TGCAGTGCTAGAAAGACCGGACTAGGCTACGAGCAGTACTTC,TRBV20-1,TRBD2,TRBJ2-7,.,14
CASSLGLAGAQETQYF,TGCGCCAGCAGCCTAGGACTAGCGGGCGCCCAAGAGACCCAGTACTTC,TRBV5-1,TRBD2,TRBJ2-5,many,16
CASTQRTGFFYEQYF,TGTGCCAGCACCCAGAGGACAGGCTTTTTCTACGAGCAGTACTTC,TRBV6-1,TRBD1,TRBJ2-7,.,15
CSARDRGGSVTEAFF,TGCAGTGCTAGAGATCGGGGGGGCTCGGTCACTGAAGCTTTCTTT,TRBV20-1,.,TRBJ1-1,.,15
CASSFGEWYEQYF,TGTGCCAGCAGTTTTGGGGAATGGTACGAGCAGTACTTC,TRBV12-3/TRBV12-4,.,TRBJ2-7,.,13
CASSEWAGGDQPQHF,TGTGCCAGCAGTGAATGGGCAGGGGGGGATCAGCCCCAGCATTTT,TRBV6-1,TRBD1,TRBJ1-5,.,15
CASSSPAGGLDEQFF,TGTGCCAGCAGCTCACCAGCGGGGGGGCTGGATGAGCAGTTCTTC,TRBV7-9,TRBD2,TRBJ2-1,few,15
CASSFTRPLATGANVLTF,TGTGCCAGCAGTTTTACAAGGCCTTTAGCGACTGGGGCCAACGTCCTGACTTTC,TRBV6-2/TRBV6-3,.,TRBJ2-6,.,18